A selection of T cell receptor beta chains follows, all from one sample in a study of blood T cell repertoires in COVID-19. Here immunoSEQ multiplex PCR was the method, and the copy in TCRdb shows in-frame clones only, minus some. The sample records 50,000 to 65,000 clones, 85% to 90% being singletons. The sample taken for sequencing was peripheral blood. The receptors shown here come from a man between 50 and 59 years old with active COVID-19. The CDR3 runs from the conserved cysteine through the conserved F or W. Each record gives: CDR3 protein, CDR3 DNA, D gene, clone size, V gene, J gene. D genes are given only for firm matches. Only part of the rows carry a size: once, few, many, or a class if the clone is expanded.

cdr3_aa: CASSESVQGGIQGYTF
cdr3_nt: TGCGCCAGCAGTGAGTCGGTACAGGGCGGTATCCAGGGCTACACCTTC
d_call: -
clone_size: few
v_call: TRBV10-1
j_call: TRBJ1-2

cdr3_aa: CASSSWTGMNEQYF
cdr3_nt: TGTGCCAGCAGCTCCTGGACAGGGATGAACGAGCAGTACTTC
d_call: TRBD1
clone_size: -
v_call: TRBV11-2
j_call: TRBJ2-7

cdr3_aa: CASRPLTPYRGNEQYF
cdr3_nt: TGTGCCAGCAGACCCCTTACCCCGTATAGGGGAAACGAGCAGTACTTC
d_call: -
clone_size: -
v_call: TRBV2
j_call: TRBJ2-7

cdr3_aa: CASSPRGLRAGMEYF
cdr3_nt: TGTGCCAGCTCACCCAGGGGGCTAAGAGCGGGGATGGAGTATTTT
d_call: -
clone_size: -
v_call: TRBV18
j_call: TRBJ2-3

cdr3_aa: CASSLSVLNEKLFF
cdr3_nt: TGCGCCAGCAGCTTGTCAGTCCTTAATGAAAAACTGTTTTTT
d_call: -
clone_size: -
v_call: TRBV5-1
j_call: TRBJ1-4

cdr3_aa: CASTGDIEAFF
cdr3_nt: TGTGCCAGCACGGGGGACATTGAAGCTTTCTTT
d_call: -
clone_size: -
v_call: TRBV7-9
j_call: TRBJ1-1

cdr3_aa: CASQIGGANYGYTF
cdr3_nt: TGTGCCAGCCAAATCGGAGGAGCTAACTATGGCTACACCTTC
d_call: -
clone_size: -
v_call: TRBV7-2
j_call: TRBJ1-2

cdr3_aa: CASSKDRVDYGYTF
cdr3_nt: TGTGCCAGCAGCAAGGACAGGGTGGACTATGGCTACACCTTC
d_call: TRBD1
clone_size: -
v_call: TRBV9
j_call: TRBJ1-2

cdr3_aa: CASSPRGTDNYGYTF
cdr3_nt: TGCGCCAGCAGCCCAAGGGGGACAGATAACTATGGCTACACCTTC
d_call: TRBD1
clone_size: -
v_call: TRBV4-1
j_call: TRBJ1-2

cdr3_aa: CASSFPWTSGKQETQYF
cdr3_nt: TGTGCCAGCAGTTTTCCCTGGACTAGCGGGAAGCAAGAGACCCAGTACTTC
d_call: TRBD2
clone_size: -
v_call: TRBV6-2/TRBV6-3
j_call: TRBJ2-5

cdr3_aa: CASRGLAGEGYNEQFF
cdr3_nt: TGTGCCAGCAGGGGACTAGCGGGAGAAGGGTACAATGAGCAGTTCTTC
d_call: TRBD2
clone_size: -
v_call: TRBV2
j_call: TRBJ2-1

cdr3_aa: CASSPSVAPQNTQYF
cdr3_nt: TGTGCCAGTAGTCCTTCCGTCGCCCCGCAGAATACGCAGTATTTT
d_call: -
clone_size: -
v_call: TRBV19
j_call: TRBJ2-3

cdr3_aa: CASSLLEPRTGELFF
cdr3_nt: TGCGCCAGCAGCTTGCTAGAACCGCGGACCGGGGAGCTGTTTTTT
d_call: -
clone_size: -
v_call: TRBV5-1
j_call: TRBJ2-2

cdr3_aa: CASSQLRTDTQYF
cdr3_nt: TGCGCCAGCAGCCAACTTCGCACAGATACGCAGTATTTT
d_call: -
clone_size: -
v_call: TRBV4-3
j_call: TRBJ2-3

cdr3_aa: CASSLASGVRQQYF
cdr3_nt: TGTGCCAGCAGCTTAGCGTCCGGGGTTCGGCAGCAGTACTTC
d_call: -
clone_size: -
v_call: TRBV7-9
j_call: TRBJ2-7

cdr3_aa: CASSANRVLSEKLFF
cdr3_nt: TGTGCCAGCAGCGCGAACAGGGTTCTGAGCGAAAAACTGTTTTTT
d_call: -
clone_size: -
v_call: TRBV6-5
j_call: TRBJ1-4

cdr3_aa: CASSGGVWETQYF
cdr3_nt: TGTGCCAGCAGCGGCGGGGTATGGGAGACCCAGTACTTC
d_call: -
clone_size: -
v_call: TRBV12-3/TRBV12-4
j_call: TRBJ2-5

cdr3_aa: CASSVAGFRTEQYF
cdr3_nt: TGTGCCAGCAGCGTAGCAGGGTTTCGAACCGAGCAGTACTTC
d_call: -
clone_size: -
v_call: TRBV9
j_call: TRBJ2-7

cdr3_aa: CASSSDTWDRGYTF
cdr3_nt: TGTGCCAGCAGTTCGGACACTTGGGACAGGGGCTACACCTTC
d_call: TRBD1
clone_size: -
v_call: TRBV6-5
j_call: TRBJ1-2

cdr3_aa: CASSLIAGGGIGAKNIQYF
cdr3_nt: TGTGCCAGCAGCTTAATAGCGGGAGGGGGCATTGGAGCCAAAAACATTCAGTACTTC
d_call: TRBD2
clone_size: -
v_call: TRBV7-2
j_call: TRBJ2-4

cdr3_aa: CASSLGWETGELFF
cdr3_nt: TGTGCCAGCAGCTTAGGGTGGGAGACCGGGGAGCTGTTTTTT
d_call: -
clone_size: -
v_call: TRBV11-3
j_call: TRBJ2-2

cdr3_aa: CASSSTGQRNSPLHF
cdr3_nt: TGTGCCAGTAGTTCAACGGGACAGCGTAATTCACCCCTCCACTTT
d_call: TRBD1
clone_size: -
v_call: TRBV19
j_call: TRBJ1-6

cdr3_aa: CASSVLLGTEETQYF
cdr3_nt: TGTGCCAGTAGTGTCCTCCTCGGGACAGAAGAGACCCAGTACTTC
d_call: TRBD1
clone_size: -
v_call: TRBV19
j_call: TRBJ2-5

cdr3_aa: CAISESQDLNTEAFF
cdr3_nt: TGTGCCATCAGTGAGTCACAGGATCTGAACACTGAAGCTTTCTTT
d_call: -
clone_size: -
v_call: TRBV10-3
j_call: TRBJ1-1

cdr3_aa: CASSVRGVGNQPQHF
cdr3_nt: TGCGCCAGCAGCGTCAGGGGCGTAGGCAATCAGCCCCAGCATTTT
d_call: -
clone_size: -
v_call: TRBV4-1
j_call: TRBJ1-5

cdr3_aa: CASSSGLAGPDKETQYF
cdr3_nt: TGTGCCAGCAGTTCCGGACTAGCGGGACCAGATAAGGAGACCCAGTACTTC
d_call: TRBD2
clone_size: -
v_call: TRBV27
j_call: TRBJ2-5

cdr3_aa: CASSLTGWRNTF
cdr3_nt: TGTGCCAGCAGCTTGACAGGGTGGAGGAACACCTTC
d_call: -
clone_size: -
v_call: TRBV5-6
j_call: TRBJ1-2

cdr3_aa: CASSSTGGSEKLFF
cdr3_nt: TGTGCCAGCAGTTCTACAGGGGGATCTGAAAAACTGTTTTTT
d_call: TRBD1
clone_size: few
v_call: TRBV28
j_call: TRBJ1-4

cdr3_aa: CASSLRWDSPEAFF
cdr3_nt: TGTGCCAGCAGTTTAAGGTGGGACTCCCCTGAAGCTTTCTTT
d_call: -
clone_size: -
v_call: TRBV27
j_call: TRBJ1-1

cdr3_aa: CASSPSSSGRTDTQYF
cdr3_nt: TGCGCCAGCAGCCCATCATCTAGCGGACGCACAGATACGCAGTATTTT
d_call: TRBD2
clone_size: -
v_call: TRBV5-1
j_call: TRBJ2-3

cdr3_aa: CASSLQGKQYF
cdr3_nt: TGTGCCAGCAGTTTACAGGGGAAGCAGTACTTC
d_call: -
clone_size: -
v_call: TRBV27
j_call: TRBJ2-7

cdr3_aa: CASSLRTSGSYEQYF
cdr3_nt: TGTGCCAGCAGCCTCCGGACTAGCGGCTCCTACGAGCAGTACTTC
d_call: TRBD2
clone_size: once
v_call: TRBV3-1/TRBV3-2
j_call: TRBJ2-7

cdr3_aa: CASSLDLSTDTQYF
cdr3_nt: TGTGCCAGCAGCTTAGACTTGAGCACAGATACGCAGTATTTT
d_call: -
clone_size: -
v_call: TRBV7-2
j_call: TRBJ2-3

cdr3_aa: CASSQWDRGHGEQYF
cdr3_nt: TGTGCCAGCAGCCAGTGGGACAGGGGGCATGGAGAGCAGTACTTC
d_call: TRBD1
clone_size: -
v_call: TRBV6-2/TRBV6-3
j_call: TRBJ2-7

cdr3_aa: CASLREEETQYF
cdr3_nt: TGTGCCAGCCTGCGTGAGGAAGAGACCCAGTACTTC
d_call: -
clone_size: -
v_call: TRBV2
j_call: TRBJ2-5

cdr3_aa: CASFGPVVSGNTIYF
cdr3_nt: TGTGCCAGCTTTGGTCCGGTCGTCTCTGGAAACACCATATATTTT
d_call: -
clone_size: -
v_call: TRBV28
j_call: TRBJ1-3

cdr3_aa: CASSLEGLASETQYF
cdr3_nt: TGTGCCAGCAGCTTAGAGGGACTAGCGTCAGAGACCCAGTACTTC
d_call: TRBD2
clone_size: -
v_call: TRBV7-3
j_call: TRBJ2-5

cdr3_aa: CASSFRGSGNTEAFF
cdr3_nt: TGTGCCAGCAGCTTTAGGGGATCAGGGAACACTGAAGCTTTCTTT
d_call: -
clone_size: -
v_call: TRBV11-3
j_call: TRBJ1-1

cdr3_aa: CASSQSGGTGELFF
cdr3_nt: TGTGCCAGCAGCCAGTCAGGGGGCACCGGGGAGCTGTTTTTT
d_call: TRBD1
clone_size: -
v_call: TRBV7-2
j_call: TRBJ2-2

cdr3_aa: CASSQGVEREGYEQYF
cdr3_nt: TGTGCCAGCAGCCAAGGTGTAGAACGGGAGGGCTACGAGCAGTACTTC
d_call: TRBD2
clone_size: -
v_call: TRBV4-2
j_call: TRBJ2-7

cdr3_aa: CASSDRQGGSYEQYF
cdr3_nt: TGTGCCAGCAGTGATAGACAGGGGGGGTCCTACGAGCAGTACTTC
d_call: TRBD1
clone_size: -
v_call: TRBV6-1
j_call: TRBJ2-7

cdr3_aa: CASSSSSGVLYEQYF
cdr3_nt: TGTGCCAGCAGCTCCTCTAGCGGGGTCCTGTACGAGCAGTACTTC
d_call: TRBD2
clone_size: -
v_call: TRBV5-4
j_call: TRBJ2-7

cdr3_aa: CAASKAAGYEQYF
cdr3_nt: TGTGCCGCCTCGAAAGCTGCGGGCTACGAGCAGTACTTC
d_call: -
clone_size: -
v_call: TRBV6-5
j_call: TRBJ2-7